These 20 T cell receptor beta chains were all obtained from the same sample, sequenced in a study of blood T cell repertoires in COVID-19. The method was immunoSEQ multiplex PCR; TCRdb's version includes in-frame clones alone and lacks a portion of them. In the table there are 300,000 or so clones, about 85% of which are singletons. Source material: PBMCs or T cells enriched from blood (not recorded which). These receptors originate from a woman in her thirties who had recovered from COVID-19.

This sequence joins TRBV30 and TRBJ2-5; D perhaps matches TRBD2 (5 bases). Trimming shortened V by 8 bases and J by 5 bases, and 12 bases separated the two germline ends. The CDR3 runs 11 residues. CDR1 and CDR2 from the germline V gene are GTSNPN and SVGIG (reference sequence). The CDR3 region has the DNA TGTGCCGCCGCCAGAGGGGAGACCCAGTACTTC. The encoded protein is CAAARGETQYF.

The V gene is TRBV19, the J gene TRBJ2-7, with no clear D. The V end lost 6 bases, the J end lost 3 bases, and 6 bases lay between the germline ends. CDR1 is LNHDA, CDR2 SQIVND, per germline (reference sequence). This CDR3 is 11 amino acids long. For the CDR3, the DNA is TGTGCCAGTAGCCGCGGCTACGAGCAGTACTTC. This encodes CASSRGYEQYF.

For the CDR3, the DNA is TGTGCCAGCAGCCCCCTGGACAGGGGGCCTGGAAACACCATATATTTT. It yields the protein CASSPLDRGPGNTIYF. The chain recombines TRBV3-1 (or the pseudogene TRBV3-2) with TRBJ1-3; 11 bases align to TRBD1. V shed 4 bases, J shed 2 bases, and the junction held 4 bases outside the gene matches. Germline V lookup: CDR1 LGHDT, CDR2 YNNKEL (reference sequence). The CDR3 loop spans 16 amino acids.

Only one count was recorded for this clone. The chain couples TRBV11-2 to TRBJ1-1; D is possibly TRBD1 (5 bases). Germline V gene lookup returns CDR1 SGHAT and CDR2 FQNNGV. V was clipped by 1 base and J by 1 base, with 19 bases between them. There are 18 residues in the CDR3. CDR3 bases: TGTGCCAGCAGCTTAGGGTGGAGTCAGGGCTACGGGAACACTGAAGCTTTCTTT. Translating gives CASSLGWSQGYGNTEAFF.

This sequence joins TRBV27 and TRBJ1-1, with TRBD1 identical over 10 bases. The CDR3 runs to 16 residues. After removal of 5 bases from V and 1 base from J, the junction contained 7 bases not matched to a gene. Looked up from germline, CDR1 is MNHEY and CDR2 is SMNVEV (reference sequence). The CDR3 DNA sequence: TGTGCCAGCAGTCTCGACAGGGGGCGCGGGAACACTGAAGCTTTCTTT. Protein: CASSLDRGRGNTEAFF.

V is TRBV19 and J is TRBJ1-4, with TRBD1 matching over 8 bases. CDR3 length: 13 amino acids. Germline V gene lookup returns CDR1 LNHDA and CDR2 SQIVND (reference sequence). Unmatched junction bases numbered 8, after V lost 9 bases and J lost 8 bases. CDR3 loop: CASSGGVREKLFF. Here the CDR3 DNA reads TGTGCCAGCTCAGGGGGCGTTCGGGAAAAACTGTTTTTT.

The gene calls are TRBV7-2 and TRBJ2-7, with 7 bases lining up with TRBD1. Germline V lookup: CDR1 SGHTA, CDR2 FQGNSA. This CDR3 spans 16 amino acids. Unmatched junction bases numbered 13, after V lost 5 bases and J lost 3 bases. In DNA form, the CDR3 reads TGTGCCAGCAGCCAAACCCTAGGGGGCGCTTTCTACGAGCAGTACTTC. It is translated as CASSQTLGGAFYEQYF.

V is TRBV19 and J is TRBJ1-1; no clear D gene. CDR1 is LNHDA, CDR2 SQIVND, per germline (reference sequence). This CDR3 has 15 amino acids. V gave up 3 bases and J gave up 3 bases, with 14 bases separating them. The CDR3 loop is CASSIPGRTHTEAFF. For the CDR3, the DNA is TGTGCCAGTAGTATCCCCGGGAGAACGCACACTGAAGCTTTCTTT.

The J gene is TRBJ2-2, the V gene TRBV5-1, with D possibly matching TRBD2 (5 bases). V was trimmed by 3 bases and J by 7 bases, leaving 13 bases between them. Germline CDR1 and CDR2: SGHRS and YFSETQ. The CDR3 length is 14 residues. The CDR3 DNA reads as TGCGCCAGCAGCTCGGGGAAATCCGGCGGGGAGCTGTTTTTT. Protein: CASSSGKSGGELFF.

The chain uses TRBV18 and TRBJ1-4; D is possibly TRBD1 (5 bases). Trimming removed 3 bases from V and 3 bases from J, with 8 bases in between. This CDR3 region has 14 residues. Germline V gene data show CDR1 as KGHSH and CDR2 as LQKENI. CDR3 nucleotides: TGTGCCAGCTCACCCAGGGCGGCTAATGAAAAACTGTTTTTT. It codes for CASSPRAANEKLFF.

This clone was recorded once. The germline gene is not matched at one end of the junction; a read error may be the cause. CDR3 sequence (DNA): TGTGCTAGCAGCCACGCTAGCGGGGGGGGCTCTAGCACAGATACGCAGTATTTT. Amino acids: CASSHASGGGSSTDTQYF. The V gene is TRBV7-7, the J gene TRBJ2-3, with 12 positions matching TRBD2. This CDR3 is built from 18 residues. Germline CDR1 and CDR2: SSHAT and FNYEAQ (reference sequence).

J is TRBJ1-1 and V is TRBV19; D may be TRBD1 (6 bases). This CDR3 is built from 16 residues. Germline CDR1 is LNHDA and CDR2 is SQIVND (reference sequence). Deletions cut 3 bases from V and 1 base from J, with 15 bases between. The CDR3 DNA is TGTGCCAGTAGTATGGCTACAGGGTTCGGGAACACTGAAGCTTTCTTT. It specifies CASSMATGFGNTEAFF.

CDR3 residues: CASSKVRGSSRETQYF. DNA for the CDR3: TGTGCCAGCAGCAAAGTCCGGGGGTCATCGAGGGAGACCCAGTACTTC. The V gene is TRBV21-1, the J gene TRBJ2-5; TRBD2 is the table's D call and was not checked against the DNA. TRBV21-1 is noted as a pseudogene. The CDR3 loop spans 16 amino acids.

In this sample, this clone turned up a few times. The CDR3 nucleotides are TGTGCCAGTAGGTCGACAGGGGGGAGCTACGAGCAGTACTTC. It specifies CASRSTGGSYEQYF. The V call is TRBV19, the J call TRBJ2-7; 9 bases agree with TRBD1. The germline gives CDR1 LNHDA, CDR2 SQIVND (reference sequence). Germline trimming cut 6 bases from V and 3 bases from J; bases unmatched to any gene: 6. This CDR3 comprises 14 residues.

This chain connects TRBV7-2 to TRBJ1-2; D not certain. Trimming pared 1 base from V and 5 bases from J, leaving 11 bases between. CDR1 and CDR2 (germline): SGHTA, FQGNSA. The CDR3 has 14 amino acids. The CDR3 sequence is CASSLGDKVYGYTF. DNA for the CDR3: TGTGCCAGCAGCTTAGGTGACAAAGTTTATGGCTACACCTTC. Combining the CDR3 with reference TRBV7-2 and TRBJ1-2 gives the whole variable domain GAGVSQSPSNKVTEKGKDVELRCDPISGHTALYWYRQSLGQGLEFLIYFQGNSAPDKSGLPSDRFSAERTGGSVSTLTIQRTQQEDSAVYLCASSLGDKVYGYTFGSGTRLTVV.

This clone appeared once. The V and J genes are TRBV3-1 (or the pseudogene TRBV3-2) and TRBJ1-6, with TRBD1 as a possible D gene (6 bases). Germline CDR1 reads LGHDT; CDR2 reads YNNKEL (reference sequence). With 2 bases removed from V and 7 bases from J, the gap between germline ends came to 15 bases. This CDR3 contains 16 residues. DNA of the CDR3: TGTGCCAGCAGCCAACCCCGAACAGGGCAGAATTCACCCCTCCACTTT. Translating it yields CASSQPRTGQNSPLHF.

J is TRBJ1-1 and V is TRBV9; a weak D match, TRBD1 (6 bases). CDR3 length equals 15 residues. CDR1 and CDR2 (germline): SGDLS, YYNGEE. V lost 2 bases and J lost 2, with 13 bases in between. CDR3 sequence: CASSVGGAPNTEAFF. CDR3 nucleotide sequence: TGTGCCAGCAGCGTGGGGGGGGCACCTAACACTGAAGCTTTCTTT.

V gene TRBV6-4 combines with J gene TRBJ2-2; D is unresolved. Germline CDR1 MRHNA, CDR2 SNTAGT. CDR3 length: 14 residues. The V end lost 2 bases, the J end lost 6 bases, and 10 bases lay between the germline ends. The CDR3 protein is CASSDGPTPGELFF. CDR3 DNA: TGTGCCAGCAGTGACGGTCCTACGCCCGGGGAGCTGTTTTTT.

V usage is TRBV7-9 and J usage is TRBJ2-2; D is possibly TRBD1 (5 bases). Germline-derived CDR1 and CDR2 are SEHNR and FQNEAQ (reference sequence). V lost 5 bases to trimming and J lost 2 bases, with 12 bases between them. This CDR3 comprises 15 residues. This chain's CDR3 is CASSPWGGNTGELFF. The CDR3 DNA reads TGTGCCAGCAGCCCGTGGGGCGGTAACACCGGGGAGCTGTTTTTT.

The chain couples TRBV29-1 to TRBJ1-1; 7 bases are a match to TRBD1. CDR3 length: 13 residues. Germline trimming cut 5 bases from V and 3 bases from J; bases unmatched to any gene: 6. CDR1 is SQVTM, CDR2 ANQGSEA, per germline. CDR3 bases: TGCAGCGTTAAGGAGGGGGCGGACACTGAAGCTTTCTTT. Translating it yields CSVKEGADTEAFF.